The 20 T cell receptor beta chains in this list originate from one sample, sequenced in a study of response to subunit inactivated influenza vaccine. TCRdb re-derived calls from the RT-PCR reads in MiXCR, one entry per CDR3 protein. The sample includes about 540,000 distinct CDR3 sequences, under 30% of them seen just once. The same specimen was also included in a second study, on T cells expressing NK-cell markers. This second study says: Template switching by 5'RACE with UMIs generated the TCR beta cDNA.

Sample: CD4+ T cells sorted from PBMCs, taken 11 to 12 days after vaccination. The source is a man in his forties or fifties who received an inactivated influenza vaccine.

This clonotype came up a few times. The chain employs TRBV27 and TRBJ2-7; weak D call: TRBD2 (5 bases). The CDR3 has 14 residues. Between the trimmed V and J ends, which lost 5 bases and 4 bases, there was a span of 15 bases. The germline V gene has CDR1 MNHEY and CDR2 SMNVEV (reference sequence). CDR3: CASSPDLGPYEQYF. The CDR3 bases are TGTGCCAGCAGTCCGGACTTAGGACCTTACGAGCAGTACTTC.

This chain joins TRBV30 and TRBJ1-1, with D perhaps matching TRBD1 (5 bases). Germline lookup yields CDR1 GTSNPN and CDR2 SVGIG (reference sequence). This CDR3 is 14 amino acids long. V shed 2 bases and J shed 3 bases, with 13 bases lying between them. The CDR3 bases are TGTGCCTGGAGTTGGAAGGGACCCCACACTGAAGCTTTCTTT. Residues: CAWSWKGPHTEAFF. Using reference TRBV30 and TRBJ1-1 for the parts outside the CDR3, the full variable domain is SQTIHQWPATLVQPVGSPLSLECTVEGTSNPNLYWYRQAAGRGLQLLFYSVGIGQISSEVPQNLSASRPQDRQFILSSKKLLLSDSGFYLCAWSWKGPHTEAFFGQGTRLTVV.

This sequence joins TRBV7-2 and TRBJ2-5; 7 bases fit TRBD1. V dropped 5 bases and J dropped 6; count of bases not matched to a gene: 6. Germline V gives CDR1 SGHTA, CDR2 FQGNSA. The CDR3 has 13 amino acids. The CDR3 DNA follows: TGTGCCAGCAGCATGCGACAGGGACAGACCCAGTACTTC. Its translation is CASSMRQGQTQYF.

This clonotype was counted only a few times. The CDR3: CSARNPGGPSSNEQFF. CDR3 in DNA: TGCAGTGCTAGGAACCCTGGAGGGCCATCGAGCAATGAGCAGTTCTTC. This sequence joins TRBV20-1 and TRBJ2-1, with TRBD2 as a possible D gene (6 bases). V was shortened by 3 bases and J by 6 bases, with 21 bases between the two germline ends. Germline assignment: CDR1 DFQATT and CDR2 SNEGSKA (reference sequence). The CDR3 extends over 16 amino acids.

In its sample, this clonotype was seen many times. This chain joins TRBV12-3 or TRBV12-4 and TRBJ2-1; the D gene is possibly TRBD2 (5 bases). The CDR3 sequence is 14 residues long. The V and J ends lost 6 bases and 9 bases respectively, with 18 bases between them. CDR3 loop: CASSLRTHGGEQFF. The CDR3 region has the DNA TGTGCCAGCAGCCTAAGGACTCACGGTGGTGAGCAGTTCTTC.

This clonotype was counted only a few times. This chain uses TRBV7-2 with TRBJ1-5; 10 bases align to TRBD1. Trimming took 6 bases from V and 0 from J; bases not matched to a gene: 8. The germline gives CDR1 SGHTA, CDR2 FQGNSA. The CDR3 is 17 amino acids. The CDR3 DNA reads TGTGCCAGCAGTCAAGACAGGGGGCGGGATAGCAATCAGCCCCAGCATTTT. Its protein is CASSQDRGRDSNQPQHF.

This clonotype has a handful of counts. The chain is built from TRBV12-3 or TRBV12-4 and TRBJ2-1, with D maybe TRBD2 (6 bases). Trimming took 6 bases from V and 3 from J, leaving 21 bases between them. The CDR3 length is 17 residues. CDR3 nucleotide sequence: TGTGCCAGCAGCCCTGCTGGGTCAACGGGAGTCTACAATGAGCAGTTCTTC. This encodes CASSPAGSTGVYNEQFF.

This clonotype was counted only a few times. The chain recombines TRBV7-2 with TRBJ2-3, with 12 bases aligning to TRBD2. The germline V gene has CDR1 SGHTA and CDR2 FQGNSA. With 8 bases clipped from V and 6 bases from J, the junction kept 6 bases outside the gene matches. The CDR3 runs to 14 residues. The CDR3 DNA reads as TGTGCCAGCGCCTCTAGCGGGGGGGGGGATACGCAGTATTTT. Protein product: CASASSGGGDTQYF.

This clonotype has more than one count but fewer than ten. The chain couples TRBV11-1 to TRBJ2-3; D call uncertain. Trimming stripped 1 base from V and 6 bases from J, with 8 bases between. The length of the CDR3 is 13 residues. CDR1 and CDR2 (germline): SGHAT, FQDESV (reference sequence). The CDR3 region has the DNA TGTGCCAGCAGCTTAGACACGAGGGATACGCAGTATTTT. As protein: CASSLDTRDTQYF. The whole variable domain, remainder taken from reference TRBV11-1 and TRBJ2-3, is EAEVAQSPRYKITEKSQAVAFWCDPISGHATLYWYRQILGQGPELLVQFQDESVVDDSQLPKDRFSAERLKGVDSTLKIQPAELGDSAMYLCASSLDTRDTQYFGPGTRLTVL.

Only a few counts were recorded for this clonotype. This chain connects TRBV7-8 to TRBJ2-3; 7 nucleotides align to TRBD2. V trimming: 5 bases; J trimming: 0 bases; junction bases outside the gene matches: 17. The CDR3 totals 19 residues. Germline loops: CDR1 SGHVS, CDR2 FQNEAQ. This CDR3 reads CASSPSGSGALLSTDTQYF. DNA of the CDR3: TGTGCCAGCAGCCCTTCTGGCAGCGGGGCCCTCCTTAGCACAGATACGCAGTATTTT.

This clonotype was detected only a few times. This chain joins TRBV20-1 and TRBJ2-1; D remains unclear. Germline CDR1 and CDR2: DFQATT and SNEGSKA (reference sequence). This CDR3 has 13 residues. Trimming stripped 3 bases from V and 6 bases from J, with 12 bases between. This CDR3 is CSASSGVVNEQFF. The CDR3 nucleotides read TGCAGTGCTAGCTCTGGGGTTGTCAATGAGCAGTTCTTC.

The CDR3 spells CASSPSGGADYGYTF. The CDR3 bases are TGTGCCAGCAGTCCCTCAGGGGGCGCGGACTATGGCTACACCTTC. The V call is TRBV7-9, the J call TRBJ1-2; 8 bases agree with TRBD1. V dropped 6 bases and J dropped 3; count of bases not matched to a gene: 9. The CDR3 sequence is 15 residues long. Germline V CDR1 and CDR2: SEHNR, FQNEAQ (reference sequence).

The DNA for the CDR3 is TGCAGCGTCGATAGGACAGGGACGAACACCGGGGAGCTGTTTTTT. Protein product: CSVDRTGTNTGELFF. The gene calls are TRBV29-1 and TRBJ2-2; 8 bases are shared with TRBD1. V gave up 6 bases and J gave up 0 bases; unmatched junction bases: 6. Germline-derived CDR1 and CDR2 are SQVTM and ANQGSEA. CDR3 length: 15 residues.

V is TRBV28 and J is TRBJ2-5; D is ambiguous. Trimming took off 8 bases at V and 2 bases at J, with 12 bases between the two ends. Germline loops: CDR1 MDHEN, CDR2 SYDVKM. This CDR3 has 13 amino acids. Here the CDR3 reads CASATRPQETQYF. In DNA form, the CDR3 reads TGTGCCAGCGCGACAAGGCCTCAAGAGACCCAGTACTTC.

This clonotype was observed a few times. The V call is TRBV7-2, the J call TRBJ1-1; 7 bases match TRBD1. The CDR3 is made up of 13 amino acids. Germline CDR1 is SGHTA and CDR2 is FQGNSA. After removal of 11 bases from V and 8 bases from J, the junction contained 14 bases not matched to a gene. CDR3 region: CASLIEQGQEAFF. Here the CDR3 DNA reads TGTGCCTCGCTGATCGAACAGGGGCAAGAAGCTTTCTTT.

This clonotype was counted ten times or more. The rearrangement uses TRBV7-8 and TRBJ2-2; TRBD2 agrees at 7 bases. This CDR3 has 15 residues. Germline trimming cut 2 bases from V and 5 bases from J; bases unmatched to any gene: 5. Germline V gives CDR1 SGHVS, CDR2 FQNEAQ. The CDR3 bases are TGTGCCAGCAGCTTACGGCGGGAGTGGACCGGGGAGCTGTTTTTT. Translated, it gives CASSLRREWTGELFF.

In its sample, this clonotype was seen a few times. V and J are TRBV10-3 and TRBJ2-2; no clear D. V lost 4 bases, J lost 0 bases, and 12 bases lay in between. The CDR3 is 16 residues long. Germline assignment: CDR1 ENHRY and CDR2 SYGVKD. CDR3 coding DNA: TGTGCCATCAGTGCCCGGAGCCGAACGAACACCGGGGAGCTGTTTTTT. Protein: CAISARSRTNTGELFF.

This chain uses TRBV7-2 with TRBJ2-7; a possible D gene is TRBD2 (7 bases). Trimming stripped 2 bases from V and 9 bases from J, with 20 bases between. CDR3 length: 15 amino acids. The germline V gene encodes CDR1 SGHTA and CDR2 FQGNSA. The DNA of the CDR3 is TGTGCCAGCAGCTTAAGCGGGACACAATTAGTGGGGCAGTACTTC. Its protein is CASSLSGTQLVGQYF.

The gene calls are TRBV18 and TRBJ2-2; TRBD1 is a possible D gene (5 bases). Germline V CDR1 and CDR2: KGHSH, LQKENI. The CDR3 is made up of 15 amino acids. Trimming cost V 4 bases and J 2 bases, with 11 bases left between them. The CDR3 region is CASSLRQLNTGELFF. The CDR3 nucleotides are TGTGCCAGCTCACTCAGACAGCTAAACACCGGGGAGCTGTTTTTT. The full variable domain, in which reference TRBV18 and TRBJ2-2 provide the parts outside the CDR3, is NAGVMQNPRHLVRRRGQEARLRCSPMKGHSHVYWYRQLPEEGLKFMVYLQKENIIDESGMPKERFSAEFPKEGPSILRIQQVVRGDSAAYFCASSLRQLNTGELFFGEGSRLTVL.

The chain couples TRBV7-8 to TRBJ1-2, with D uncertain. The CDR3 extends over 13 amino acids. Germline CDR1 reads SGHVS; CDR2 reads FQNEAQ. V dropped 5 bases and J dropped 4 bases, with 11 bases sitting between them. CDR3 DNA sequence: TGTGCCAGCAGCCGCACCGACGGCTATGGCTACACCTTC. It yields the protein CASSRTDGYGYTF.